This TCR beta chain was observed in a study of PD-1 blockade in classical Hodgkin lymphoma. Study-wide background: Every 2 weeks, patients had 3 mg/kg nivolumab intravenously.

Study conclusions and caveats: According to reports, newly diagnosed patients had lower baseline TCR diversity than healthy donors, and relapsed/refractory patients had lower baseline TCR diversity still. The diversity seen at baseline in complete responders resembled that of newly diagnosed patients. Whatever underlies the repertoire differences (possibly disease activity or prior therapy) remains undefined.

Time point specified: cycle 4 day 1 (C4D1), after 6 weeks of nivolumab. The patients all showed relapse after autologous stem cell transplantation, while their brentuximab vedotin exposure varied. Germline V CDR1 and CDR2: SGHDN, FVKESK. The CDR3 consists of 15 residues. V was cut by 1 base and J by 7 bases, with 13 bases left in between. Here immunoSEQ multiplex PCR was the method, and the copy in TCRdb shows in-frame clones only, minus some. The sample shows about 110,000 clones, more than 70% of them seen only once. With respect to this clone: Its antigen is still unknown.

The sequencing used peripheral blood mononuclear cells (PBMCs), collected before the fourth cycle of nivolumab. The chain couples TRBV14 to TRBJ2-2; the D gene is possibly TRBD2 (5 bases). The origin of this receptor is a human donor with classical Hodgkin lymphoma. The CDR3 sequence is CASSQVRGPNGELFF. DNA of the CDR3: TGTGCCAGCAGCCAAGTACGAGGGCCCAACGGGGAGCTGTTTTTT.